The T cell receptor beta chain described here comes from a study of shared clonotypes between healthy human individuals (dated by TCRdb to 2020 to 2022). Regarding the research as a whole: The cohort comprised two women and a few men aged 18 to 49 years. Per donor, three plates each were used for CD4 naive and CD4 memory, two for CD8 naive, and one for CD8 memory. The study deeply sequenced blood TCR repertoires of 5 or 6 healthy adults to estimate repertoire size and the extent of clonotype sharing between individuals. To increase sequencing depth and limit assay-specific biases, TCR repertoire library preparation and sequencing were carried out by different laboratories using diverse techniques. Per donor, leukapheresis produced somewhere between about 0.94 and 9.5 billion PBMCs.

What the work shows at the level of the full study, not this receptor alone: The small number of donors limited the genetic and exposure-history diversity represented. Sharing across a few donors was observed for around 5% of naive CD4, about 3.2% of naive CD8, roughly 2.4% of memory CD4, and roughly 0.43% of memory CD8 clonotypes. Larger estimated clonotype richness was generally found for naive subsets than for memory subsets. Sampling was restricted to blood, and TCR repertoires in tissue are likely to differ from TCR repertoires in blood. Based on pairwise subsampling, the degree of clonotype sharing among donors was expected to be affected by sequencing depth. Higher generation probabilities were observed for clonotypes shared by all four sorted-subset donors than for non-shared clonotypes. Rarefaction of sorted-subset datasets indicated incomplete sequencing despite the large sequencing depth.

Using the deep immunoSEQ assay, TCR CDR3 regions were amplified from genomic DNA by multiplex PCR. Genomic DNA extracted from each cell subset was distributed evenly over all wells of several immunoSEQ 96-well plates, and each plate served as one replicate. Each replicate PCR for sorted subsets received about 220 ng genomic DNA, equal to about 29,000 T cell genomes. Purified libraries were measured with a Qubit 3.0 fluorometer, size-checked on a Bioanalyzer 2100, and measured again with the KAPA Library Quantification kit. Each immunoSEQ 96-well plate was sequenced on its own single-read 150-cycle Illumina NextSeq 550 flow cell. Processing in the source paper ran as follows. The immunoSEQ output contained only junctional sequences without quality scores, so filtering could not match that applied to full-length reads. To assign V/J genes and CDR3, sequences were annotated against IMGT germline references using PyIR, a Python wrapper for IgBLAST v1.9. Any read was removed if the V/J assignment was weak (E-value above 1e-6), the CDR3 was missing, or the read contained stop codons, out-of-frame junctions, or ambiguous translated residues. V3J clonotypes were defined as sequences sharing the same inferred V gene, J gene, and CDR3 amino acid sequence. The percentage overlap between two repertoires was calculated by dividing the number of shared unique clonotypes by the size of the smaller repertoire. Three approaches were used to assess repertoire richness: RTK rarefaction, the Chao1 estimator, and Recon v2.1 estimates of unobserved clonotypes. For all TCRbeta clonotypes obtained by the gDNA method from several donors, generation probabilities were computed with OLGA. TCRdb limited this immuneACCESS table to in-frame rearrangements with V and J called. A share of clones is missing; checked studies link under half to unresolved V genes, and the rest is unexplained. The DNA was the basis for D and trimming; V, J and clone size are from that table. This sample is represented by about 2.1 million clones; under 95% of them were singletons. About 1.8% of the sample lies in the top ten.

CD8 naive samples were obtained by positive selection for CCR7 among CD45RO-negative cells, yielding a CD45RA+CCR7+ population from which TemRA cells were excluded. Donors were healthy HIV-negative adults with no recently reported acute infections or vaccinations. Every donor was a Caucasian adult residing in Nashville, Tennessee, USA. After blood collection by leukapheresis, PBMCs were isolated using Ficoll-Histopaque density gradient centrifugation and then cryopreserved in the vapor phase of liquid nitrogen. Analytical flow cytometry was used to check the purity and quantity of every magnetically sorted T cell population. Genomic DNA was isolated from each sorted fraction and quantified by UV absorbance on a Nanodrop 2000c. Comment on this clone: Its binding antigen is unknown. No per-base quality is available; no much larger clone lies one base away.

From the germline V gene (reference sequence), CDR1 is LNHNV and CDR2 is YYDKDF. Clipping removes 5 bases from V and 4 bases from J, with 5 as the unmatched junction base count. From the cysteine up to the phenylalanine, the CDR3 has a length of 15 residues. Left in the record is the CDR3 DNA by itself, 45 bases read in frame from the first base. The chain couples TRBV15 to TRBJ2-1; 10 bases in the middle match TRBD2. The specimen was naive CD8+ T cells from PBMCs. Read against the paper, the sample's cell subset or site label means: CD45RA+CCR7+. The sequence derives from a man younger than 35 in good health. Some clones in this sample may be carry-over from other donors' samples. The CDR3 amino acid sequence is: CATSDLAGAYNEQFF. The DNA sequence follows: TGTGCCACCAGCGACCTAGCGGGAGCATACAATGAGCAGTTCTTC. The reference TRBV15 and TRBJ2-1 proteins fill in what lies around the CDR3, so the full variable domain reads DAMVIQNPRYQVTQFGKPVTLSCSQTLNHNVMYWYQQKSSQAPKLLFHYYDKDFNNEADTPDNFQSRRPNTSFCFLDIRSPGLGDTAMYLCATSDLAGAYNEQFFGPGTRLTVL.